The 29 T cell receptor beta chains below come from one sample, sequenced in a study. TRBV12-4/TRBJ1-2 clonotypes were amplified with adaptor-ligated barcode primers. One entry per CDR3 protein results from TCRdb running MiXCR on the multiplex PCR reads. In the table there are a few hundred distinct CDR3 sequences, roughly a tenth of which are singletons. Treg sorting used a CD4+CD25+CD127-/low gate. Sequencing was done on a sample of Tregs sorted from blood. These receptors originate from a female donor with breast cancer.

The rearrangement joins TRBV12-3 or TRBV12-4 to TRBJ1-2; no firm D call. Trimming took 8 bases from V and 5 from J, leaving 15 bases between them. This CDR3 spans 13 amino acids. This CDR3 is CASGQAVEYGYTF. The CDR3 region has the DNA TGTGCCAGCGGCCAGGCGGTGGAATATGGCTACACCTTC.

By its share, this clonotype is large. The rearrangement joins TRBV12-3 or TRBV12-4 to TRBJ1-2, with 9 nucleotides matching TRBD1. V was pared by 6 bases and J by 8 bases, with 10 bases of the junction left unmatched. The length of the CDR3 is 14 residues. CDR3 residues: CASSQGQGSWGYTF. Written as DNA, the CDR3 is TGTGCCAGCAGCCAGGGACAGGGAAGTTGGGGCTACACCTTC.

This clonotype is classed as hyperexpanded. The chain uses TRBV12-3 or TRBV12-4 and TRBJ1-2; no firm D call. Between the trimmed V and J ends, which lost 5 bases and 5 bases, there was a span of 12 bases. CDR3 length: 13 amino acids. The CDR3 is CASSANTEYGYTF. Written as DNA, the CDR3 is TGTGCCAGCAGTGCTAACACGGAGTATGGCTACACCTTC.

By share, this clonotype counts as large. In DNA form, the CDR3 reads TGTGCCAGCAGTTTAGAAGGGTATGGCTACACCTTC. Translation: CASSLEGYGYTF. This sequence joins TRBV12-3 or TRBV12-4 and TRBJ1-2; D remains unclear. The CDR3 spans 12 residues. The V end lost 1 base, the J end lost 5 bases, and 5 bases lay between the germline ends.

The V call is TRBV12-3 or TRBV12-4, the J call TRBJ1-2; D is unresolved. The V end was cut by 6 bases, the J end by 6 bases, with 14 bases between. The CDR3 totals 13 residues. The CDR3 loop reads CASRSGLTDGYTF. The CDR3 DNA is TGTGCCAGCAGGAGCGGGCTGACTGATGGCTACACCTTC.

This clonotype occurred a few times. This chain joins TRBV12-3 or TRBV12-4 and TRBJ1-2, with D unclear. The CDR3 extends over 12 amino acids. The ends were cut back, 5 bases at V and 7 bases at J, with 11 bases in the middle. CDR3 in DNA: TGTGCCAGCAGTCGAGGAGGAACTGGCTACACCTTC. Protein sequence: CASSRGGTGYTF.

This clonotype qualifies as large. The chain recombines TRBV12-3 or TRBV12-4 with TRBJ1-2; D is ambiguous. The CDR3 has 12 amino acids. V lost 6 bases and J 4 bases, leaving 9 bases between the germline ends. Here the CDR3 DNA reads TGTGCCAGCAGCAGAGTGGGCTATGGCTACACCTTC. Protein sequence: CASSRVGYGYTF.

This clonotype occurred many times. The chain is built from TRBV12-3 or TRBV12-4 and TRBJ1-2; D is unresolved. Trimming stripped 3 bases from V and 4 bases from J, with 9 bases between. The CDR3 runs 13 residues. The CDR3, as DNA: TGTGCCAGCAGTTTGGCCTCCGGCTATGGCTACACCTTC. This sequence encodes CASSLASGYGYTF.

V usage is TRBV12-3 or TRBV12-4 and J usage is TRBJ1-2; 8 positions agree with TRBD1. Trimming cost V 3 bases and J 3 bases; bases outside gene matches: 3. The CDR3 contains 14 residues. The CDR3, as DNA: TGTGCCAGCAGTTTCGACAGGGGCTACTATGGCTACACCTTC. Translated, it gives CASSFDRGYYGYTF.

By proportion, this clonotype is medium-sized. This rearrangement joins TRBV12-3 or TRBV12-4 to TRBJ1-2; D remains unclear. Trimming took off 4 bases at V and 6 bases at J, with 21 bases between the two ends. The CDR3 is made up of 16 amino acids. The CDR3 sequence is CASSYQLLGRSDGYTF. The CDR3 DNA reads TGTGCCAGCAGTTACCAGCTATTAGGGAGATCGGATGGCTACACCTTC.

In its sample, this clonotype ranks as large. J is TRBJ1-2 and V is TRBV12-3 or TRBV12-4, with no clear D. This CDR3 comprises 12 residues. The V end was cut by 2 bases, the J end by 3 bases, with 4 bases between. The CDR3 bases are TGTGCCAGCAGTTTACAGGACTATGGCTACACCTTC. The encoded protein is CASSLQDYGYTF.

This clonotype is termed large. CDR3: CASSLAHGRSNYGYTF. CDR3 sequence (DNA): TGTGCCAGCAGTTTAGCGCACGGCAGATCTAACTATGGCTACACCTTC. The chain uses TRBV12-3 or TRBV12-4 and TRBJ1-2; no clear D. The CDR3 extends over 16 amino acids. The V end lost 0 bases, the J end lost 0 bases, and 11 bases lay between the germline ends.

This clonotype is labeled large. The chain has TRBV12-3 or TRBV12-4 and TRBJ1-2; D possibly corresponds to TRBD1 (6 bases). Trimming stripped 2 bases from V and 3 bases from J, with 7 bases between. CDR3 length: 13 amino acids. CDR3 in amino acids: CASSLTGYYGYTF. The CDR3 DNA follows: TGTGCCAGCAGTTTAACAGGGTACTATGGCTACACCTTC.

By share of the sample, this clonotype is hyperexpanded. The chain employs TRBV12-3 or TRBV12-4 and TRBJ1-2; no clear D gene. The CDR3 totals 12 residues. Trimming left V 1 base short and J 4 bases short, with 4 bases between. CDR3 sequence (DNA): TGTGCCAGCAGTTTAGGTCTCTATGGCTACACCTTC. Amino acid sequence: CASSLGLYGYTF.

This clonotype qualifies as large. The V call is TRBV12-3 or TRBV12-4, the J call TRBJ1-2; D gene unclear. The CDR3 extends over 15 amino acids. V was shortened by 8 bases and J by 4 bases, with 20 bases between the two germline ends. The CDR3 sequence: CASCRGKILFYGYTF. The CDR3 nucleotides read TGTGCCAGCTGCCGGGGAAAGATCTTGTTCTATGGCTACACCTTC.

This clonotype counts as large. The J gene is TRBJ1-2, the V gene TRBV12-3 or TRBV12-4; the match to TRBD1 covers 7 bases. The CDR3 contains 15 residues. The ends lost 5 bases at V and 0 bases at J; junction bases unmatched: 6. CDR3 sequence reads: CASSLGQAPNYGYTF. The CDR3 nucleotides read TGTGCCAGCAGTCTCGGACAGGCCCCTAACTATGGCTACACCTTC.

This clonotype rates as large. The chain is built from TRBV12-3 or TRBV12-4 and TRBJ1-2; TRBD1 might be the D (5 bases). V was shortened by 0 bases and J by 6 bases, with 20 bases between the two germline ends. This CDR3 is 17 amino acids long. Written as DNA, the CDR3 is TGTGCCAGCAGTTTAGCGAGTGGTATAGGGGATGTCAATGGCTACACCTTC. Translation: CASSLASGIGDVNGYTF.

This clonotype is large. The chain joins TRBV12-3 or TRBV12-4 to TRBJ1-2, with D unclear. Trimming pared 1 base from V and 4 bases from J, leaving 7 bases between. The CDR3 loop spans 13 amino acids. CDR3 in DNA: TGTGCCAGCAGTTTAGTTGGGCTCTATGGCTACACCTTC. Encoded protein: CASSLVGLYGYTF.

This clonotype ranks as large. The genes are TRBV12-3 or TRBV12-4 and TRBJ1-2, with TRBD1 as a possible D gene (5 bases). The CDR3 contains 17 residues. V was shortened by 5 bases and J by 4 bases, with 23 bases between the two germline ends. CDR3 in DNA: TGTGCCAGCAGTCCCCGAATTGGGACGGAGAGAGGCTATGGCTACACCTTC. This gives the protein CASSPRIGTERGYGYTF.

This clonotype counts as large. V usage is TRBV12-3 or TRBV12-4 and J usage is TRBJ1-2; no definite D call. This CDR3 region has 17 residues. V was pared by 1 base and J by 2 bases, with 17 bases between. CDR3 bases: TGTGCCAGCAGTTTAGGGCAGTTTCTTGCGTCCAACTATGGCTACACCTTC. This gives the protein CASSLGQFLASNYGYTF.

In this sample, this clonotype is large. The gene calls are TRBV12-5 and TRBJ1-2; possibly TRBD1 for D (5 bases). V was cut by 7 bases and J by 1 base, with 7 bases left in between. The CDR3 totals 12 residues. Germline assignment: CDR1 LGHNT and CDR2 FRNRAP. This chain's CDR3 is CASEGNNYGYTF. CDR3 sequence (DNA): TGTGCTAGTGAGGGGAATAACTATGGCTACACCTTC.

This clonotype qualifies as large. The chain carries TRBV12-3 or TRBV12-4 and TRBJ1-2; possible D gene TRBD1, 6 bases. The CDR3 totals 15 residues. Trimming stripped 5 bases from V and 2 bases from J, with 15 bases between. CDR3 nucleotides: TGTGCCAGCAGTAATCTGGACAGATTCAACTATGGCTACACCTTC. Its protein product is CASSNLDRFNYGYTF.

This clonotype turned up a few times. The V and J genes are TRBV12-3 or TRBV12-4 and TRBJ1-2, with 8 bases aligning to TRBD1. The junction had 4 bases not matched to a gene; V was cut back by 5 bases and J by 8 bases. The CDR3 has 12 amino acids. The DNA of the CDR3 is TGTGCCAGCAGTCCGGACAGGGAAGGCTACACCTTC. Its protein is CASSPDREGYTF.

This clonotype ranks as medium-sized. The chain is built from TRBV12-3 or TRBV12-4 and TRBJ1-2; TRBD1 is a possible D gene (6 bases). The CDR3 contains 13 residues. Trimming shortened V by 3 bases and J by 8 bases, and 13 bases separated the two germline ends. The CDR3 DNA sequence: TGTGCCAGCAGTTTGCAGGGGCCGGAAGGCTACACCTTC. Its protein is CASSLQGPEGYTF.

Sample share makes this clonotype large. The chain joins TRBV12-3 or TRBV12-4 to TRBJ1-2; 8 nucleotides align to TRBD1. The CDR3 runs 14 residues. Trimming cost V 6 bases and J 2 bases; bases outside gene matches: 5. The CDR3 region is CASRPTGENYGYTF. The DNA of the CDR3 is TGTGCCAGCAGACCGACAGGGGAGAACTATGGCTACACCTTC.

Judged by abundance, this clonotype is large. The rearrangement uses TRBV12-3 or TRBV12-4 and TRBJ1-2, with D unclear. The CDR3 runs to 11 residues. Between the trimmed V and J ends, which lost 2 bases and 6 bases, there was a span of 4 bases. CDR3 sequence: CASSLSHGYTF. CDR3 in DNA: TGTGCCAGCAGTTTATCTCATGGCTACACCTTC.

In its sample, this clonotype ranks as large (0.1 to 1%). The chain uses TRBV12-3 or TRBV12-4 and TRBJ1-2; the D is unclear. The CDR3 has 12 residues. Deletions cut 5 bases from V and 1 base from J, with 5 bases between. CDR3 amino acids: CASSVVNYGYTF. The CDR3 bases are TGTGCCAGCAGTGTTGTTAACTATGGCTACACCTTC.

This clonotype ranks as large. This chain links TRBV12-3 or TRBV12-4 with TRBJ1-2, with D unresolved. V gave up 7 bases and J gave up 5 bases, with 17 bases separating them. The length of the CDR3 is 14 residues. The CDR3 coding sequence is TGTGCCAGCATCAAGAGCCGTTCGATTTATGGCTACACCTTC. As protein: CASIKSRSIYGYTF.

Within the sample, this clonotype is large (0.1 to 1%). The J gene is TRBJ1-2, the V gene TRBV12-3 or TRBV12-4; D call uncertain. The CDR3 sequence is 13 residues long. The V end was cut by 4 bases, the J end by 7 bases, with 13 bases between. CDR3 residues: CASSSAGEGGYTF. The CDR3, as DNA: TGTGCCAGCAGTTCCGCGGGCGAGGGTGGCTACACCTTC.